A selection of T cell receptor beta chains follows, all from one sample in a study of T-cell reconstitution after alpha-beta-depleted transplantation in children. TCRdb re-analysed the PCR reads in MiXCR, keeping a single row per CDR3 protein. The repertoire holds approximately 300,000 distinct CDR3 sequences, with roughly 8.2% as singletons. The sequencing used peripheral blood, collected 360 days after TCRalphabeta/CD19-depleted stem cell transplant. These receptors originate from a female patient aged 2-15 years who had a stem cell transplant for Fanconi anemia, so the T cells may come from the graft donor. Each CDR3 is given with its conserved first and last residue. D genes are given only for firm matches. The size entry is marked missing in some rows and otherwise reads once, few, many or a size class.

TRBV9	TRBD1	15	many	TRBJ2-2	CASSVASGGTGELFF	TGTGCCAGCAGCGTAGCCTCAGGGGGCACCGGGGAGCTGTTTTTT
TRBV2	NA	14	few	TRBJ1-5	CASSEFAGAQPQHF	TGTGCCAGCAGTGAATTTGCGGGGGCTCAGCCCCAGCATTTT
TRBV5-1	NA	14	many	TRBJ2-3	CASSRDRRTDTQYF	TGCGCCAGCAGCCGGGACCGTAGAACAGATACGCAGTATTTT
TRBV18	NA	14	many	TRBJ2-7	CASSPTGRFYEQYF	TGTGCCAGCTCACCGACAGGGAGGTTCTACGAGCAGTACTTC
TRBV5-1	TRBD2	14	NA	TRBJ2-7	CASSFVSGGAEQYF	TGCGCCAGCAGCTTTGTTAGCGGGGGGGCCGAGCAGTACTTC
TRBV7-2	TRBD2	16	NA	TRBJ2-3	CASSFSAGGHPGTQYF	TGTGCCAGCAGCTTTTCTGCGGGGGGGCATCCCGGGACGCAGTATTTT
TRBV7-3	TRBD1	13	NA	TRBJ2-2	CASSSDRAGELFF	TGTGCCAGCAGCTCGGACAGGGCCGGGGAGCTGTTTTTT
TRBV20-1	TRBD2	16	NA	TRBJ2-7	CSATGTSGYSSYEQYF	TGCAGTGCTACCGGGACTAGCGGTTACAGCTCCTACGAGCAGTACTTC
TRBV5-1	NA	14	many	TRBJ2-5	CASSLAKGQETQYF	TGCGCCAGCAGCTTGGCCAAGGGGCAAGAGACCCAGTACTTC
TRBV7-3	NA	16	NA	TRBJ2-3	CASSLRVSPGTDTQYF	TGTGCCAGCAGCTTAAGGGTGTCGCCCGGCACAGATACGCAGTATTTT
TRBV6-2/TRBV6-3	NA	13	few	TRBJ1-1	CARPLLSNTEAFF	TGTGCCAGACCTCTCCTATCGAACACTGAAGCTTTCTTT
TRBV30	NA	13	many	TRBJ2-7	CAWSARHPYEQYF	TGTGCCTGGAGTGCCCGACACCCCTACGAGCAGTACTTC
TRBV9	TRBD1	15	many	TRBJ1-6	CASAESGTGRSPLHF	TGTGCCAGCGCCGAATCCGGGACAGGGAGATCACCCCTCCACTTT
TRBV4-1	NA	15	NA	TRBJ1-3	CASRPDTGPGNTIYF	TGCGCCAGCAGACCCGATACAGGACCTGGAAACACCATATATTTT
TRBV21-1	NA	16	many	TRBJ2-2	CASSKLVGTDNGELFF	TGTGCCAGCAGCAAATTGGTGGGGACAGATAACGGGGAGCTGTTTTTT
TRBV5-1	NA	13	NA	TRBJ1-2	CASSLRGVGKDTF	TGCGCCAGCAGCTTAAGAGGGGTCGGTAAGGACACCTTC
TRBV20-1	NA	15	NA	TRBJ2-5	CSARDPVAFQETQYF	TGCAGTGCTAGAGATCCGGTGGCGTTCCAAGAGACCCAGTACTTC
TRBV20-1	NA	11	many	TRBJ2-1	CSANPWETQFF	TGCAGTGCTAATCCGTGGGAGACCCAGTTCTTC
TRBV7-9	TRBD1	13	many	TRBJ1-5	CASSSQGDQPQHF	TGTGCCAGCAGCTCCCAGGGGGATCAGCCCCAGCATTTT
TRBV20-1	NA	12	many	TRBJ2-7	CSARPSPYEQYF	TGCAGTGCTAGACCCAGCCCCTACGAGCAGTACTTC
TRBV9	TRBD1	15	NA	TRBJ2-2	CASRHDRGNTGELFF	TGTGCCAGCAGGCATGACAGGGGGAACACCGGGGAGCTGTTTTTT
TRBV4-1	TRBD1	17	many	TRBJ2-2	CASSQDYRGLNTGELFF	TGCGCCAGCAGCCAAGACTACAGGGGGCTTAACACCGGGGAGCTGTTTTTT
TRBV7-2	NA	15	NA	TRBJ1-5	CASTRGPYSNQPQHF	TGTGCCAGTACACGGGGGCCCTATAGCAATCAGCCCCAGCATTTT
TRBV20-1	TRBD2	16	many	TRBJ2-4	CSAKDPSGTRQNIQYF	TGCAGTGCTAAAGACCCTAGCGGGACCAGGCAAAACATTCAGTACTTC
TRBV20-1	NA	14	many	TRBJ1-2	CSASNPRMAYGYTF	TGCAGTGCTAGTAACCCACGAATGGCCTATGGCTACACCTTC
TRBV11-2	NA	15	many	TRBJ2-1	CASSRSDSSYNEQFF	TGTGCCAGCAGCCGTAGCGACTCCTCCTACAATGAGCAGTTCTTC
TRBV11-2	NA	12	NA	TRBJ1-2	CASSSGVVSYTF	TGTGCCAGCAGCTCGGGGGTTGTGAGCTACACCTTC